This T cell receptor beta chain was profiled in a study of cytotoxic CD8 clonotypes in ibrutinib-treated CLL. Study details: After treatment lasting a median approximately eleven months, range 6 to 36, response samples were collected. Overall study findings and caveats: The study found clonality rose at ibrutinib response, then fell toward baseline at progression. Sustained-remission patients were sampled at one set of times and progressing patients at different ones. Relative to age-matched healthy donors, clonality at baseline was higher, and it tracked circulating CD8+ T-cell counts.

TCRdb keeps only in-frame clones here, not all; method: immunoSEQ multiplex PCR. The sample holds 120,000 to 150,000 clones, around 93% seen once. Unmatched junction bases numbered 6, after V lost 4 bases and J lost 5 bases. Germline V gene data show CDR1 as SGDLS and CDR2 as YYNGEE. This CDR3 is built from 16 residues. On this clone itself: The antigen is undetermined.

Sequences were derived from PBMCs, sampled after 12 months of ibrutinib treatment. This TCR came from a human donor with chronic lymphocytic leukemia. The V gene is TRBV9, the J gene TRBJ2-1; 13 nucleotides match TRBD2. CDR3 bases: TGTGCCAGCAGCCCCAGACTAGCGGGAGGTAACAATGAGCAGTTCTTC. Amino acid sequence: CASSPRLAGGNNEQFF.